Listed below are T cell receptor beta chains from one sample, sequenced in a study of blood T cell repertoires in COVID-19. Profiled with immunoSEQ multiplex PCR; TCRdb holds only in-frame clones, not every one. The sample has 300,000 or so clones; just under 90% are singletons. Sequencing was done on a sample of peripheral blood. The receptors derive from a woman aged 35 to 49 with acute or convalescent COVID-19. The CDR3 runs from the conserved cysteine through the conserved F or W. Each record gives: clone size, V gene, D gene, J gene, CDR3 protein, CDR3 DNA. The D gene is left open where the match is weak. Size values are once, few and many counts, or a class for expanded clones, and some rows have none.

abundance: .
v_gene: TRBV5-1
d_gene: .
j_gene: TRBJ1-1
CDR3aa: CASSRSTYRDTEAFF
CDR3nt: TGCGCCAGCAGCCGATCCACTTACAGAGACACTGAAGCTTTCTTT

abundance: .
v_gene: TRBV5-1
d_gene: .
j_gene: TRBJ1-3
CDR3aa: CASSAASSGNTIYF
CDR3nt: TGCGCCAGCTCCGCGGCCAGCTCTGGAAACACCATATATTTT

abundance: .
v_gene: TRBV5-1
d_gene: .
j_gene: TRBJ2-3
CDR3aa: CASGRESGGPTDTQYF
CDR3nt: TGCGCCAGCGGGAGGGAGTCGGGGGGCCCCACAGATACGCAGTATTTT

abundance: .
v_gene: TRBV30
d_gene: .
j_gene: TRBJ2-5
CDR3aa: CAWTGLRGGERETQYF
CDR3nt: TGTGCCTGGACTGGCCTTAGGGGGGGCGAAAGGGAGACCCAGTACTTC

abundance: .
v_gene: TRBV5-1
d_gene: .
j_gene: TRBJ2-1
CDR3aa: CASTSGQHNEQFF
CDR3nt: TGCGCCAGCACCTCCGGACAACACAATGAGCAGTTCTTC

abundance: once
v_gene: TRBV25-1
d_gene: .
j_gene: TRBJ2-3
CDR3aa: CASSELADQGTQYF
CDR3nt: TGTGCCAGCAGTGAATTGGCCGACCAGGGGACGCAGTATTTT

abundance: .
v_gene: TRBV19
d_gene: .
j_gene: TRBJ1-5
CDR3aa: CASSMAGASQPQHF
CDR3nt: TGTGCCAGTAGTATGGCAGGGGCAAGTCAGCCCCAGCATTTT

abundance: .
v_gene: TRBV5-1
d_gene: .
j_gene: TRBJ2-3
CDR3aa: CASTGGGASTDTQYF
CDR3nt: TGCGCCAGCACTGGCGGAGGGGCTAGCACAGATACGCAGTATTTT

abundance: .
v_gene: TRBV12-3/TRBV12-4
d_gene: TRBD1
j_gene: TRBJ1-1
CDR3aa: CASSWGQGTEAFF
CDR3nt: TGTGCCAGCAGCTGGGGACAGGGCACTGAAGCTTTCTTT

abundance: .
v_gene: TRBV7-2
d_gene: TRBD2
j_gene: TRBJ2-5
CDR3aa: CASSLGIAGGRKETQYF
CDR3nt: TGTGCCAGCAGCTTAGGTATAGCGGGGGGACGTAAAGAGACCCAGTACTTC

abundance: .
v_gene: TRBV6-5
d_gene: .
j_gene: TRBJ2-1
CDR3aa: CASSLTGYNEQFF
CDR3nt: TGTGCCAGCAGTTTGACAGGCTACAATGAGCAGTTCTTC

abundance: .
v_gene: TRBV2
d_gene: TRBD1
j_gene: TRBJ1-1
CDR3aa: CASSSGTGVMNTEAFF
CDR3nt: TGTGCCAGCAGCTCCGGGACAGGGGTAATGAACACTGAAGCTTTCTTT

abundance: .
v_gene: TRBV6-5
d_gene: TRBD1
j_gene: TRBJ1-2
CDR3aa: CASMDRSGGYTF
CDR3nt: TGTGCCAGCATGGACAGGTCGGGGGGCTACACCTTC

abundance: .
v_gene: TRBV5-1
d_gene: .
j_gene: TRBJ1-3
CDR3aa: CASSQASGNTIYF
CDR3nt: TGCGCCAGCAGTCAGGCCTCTGGAAACACCATATATTTT

abundance: .
v_gene: TRBV11-3
d_gene: .
j_gene: TRBJ1-1
CDR3aa: CASSLWDTWTEAFF
CDR3nt: TGTGCCAGCAGCTTATGGGATACATGGACAGAAGCTTTCTTT

abundance: .
v_gene: TRBV14
d_gene: TRBD1
j_gene: TRBJ1-1
CDR3aa: CASSHLGLGQGNTEAFF
CDR3nt: TGTGCCAGCAGCCACTTGGGTCTGGGACAGGGGAACACTGAAGCTTTCTTT

abundance: .
v_gene: TRBV25-1
d_gene: .
j_gene: TRBJ1-4
CDR3aa: CASSEFGGNEKLFF
CDR3nt: TGTGCCAGCAGTGAATTTGGGGGGAATGAAAAACTGTTTTTT

abundance: .
v_gene: TRBV30
d_gene: TRBD2
j_gene: TRBJ2-5
CDR3aa: CAWSSTSAQETQYF
CDR3nt: TGTGCCTGGAGTTCCACTAGCGCACAAGAGACCCAGTACTTC

abundance: .
v_gene: TRBV18
d_gene: TRBD1
j_gene: TRBJ2-3
CDR3aa: CASSPVTGGTDTQYF
CDR3nt: TGTGCCAGCTCACCTGTGACAGGGGGCACAGATACGCAGTATTTT

abundance: .
v_gene: TRBV19
d_gene: .
j_gene: TRBJ2-1
CDR3aa: CASSIGPPDEQFF
CDR3nt: TGTGCCAGTAGTATAGGTCCTCCCGATGAGCAGTTCTTC

abundance: .
v_gene: TRBV7-9
d_gene: .
j_gene: TRBJ1-1
CDR3aa: CASSLGATEAFF
CDR3nt: TGTGCCAGCAGCTTGGGGGCTACTGAAGCTTTCTTT

abundance: .
v_gene: TRBV24-1
d_gene: .
j_gene: TRBJ1-5
CDR3aa: CATSAGTHSNQPQHF
CDR3nt: TGTGCCACCAGTGCCGGCACCCATAGCAATCAGCCCCAGCATTTC

abundance: .
v_gene: TRBV25-1
d_gene: .
j_gene: TRBJ1-6
CDR3aa: CASKDSGRTSPLHF
CDR3nt: TGTGCCAGCAAGGATTCAGGGCGAACTTCACCCCTCCACTTT

abundance: .
v_gene: TRBV9
d_gene: TRBD1
j_gene: TRBJ2-1
CDR3aa: CASSPRPGQGYNEQFF
CDR3nt: TGTGCCAGCAGCCCCCGCCCGGGACAGGGGTACAATGAGCAGTTCTTC

abundance: .
v_gene: TRBV4-1
d_gene: .
j_gene: TRBJ2-6
CDR3aa: CASSLYATGGGANVLTF
CDR3nt: TGCGCCAGCAGCCTCTACGCAACAGGCGGCGGGGCCAACGTCCTGACTTTC

abundance: .
v_gene: TRBV19
d_gene: .
j_gene: TRBJ1-1
CDR3aa: CASSMVAATEAFF
CDR3nt: TGTGCCAGTAGTATGGTGGCGGCGACTGAAGCTTTCTTT

abundance: .
v_gene: TRBV30
d_gene: .
j_gene: TRBJ1-1
CDR3aa: CAWARQTNTEAFF
CDR3nt: TGTGCCTGGGCCCGACAGACGAACACTGAAGCTTTCTTT

abundance: .
v_gene: TRBV3-1/TRBV3-2
d_gene: TRBD2
j_gene: TRBJ2-3
CDR3aa: CASRSGNTDTQYF
CDR3nt: TGTGCCAGCAGGAGCGGGAACACAGATACGCAGTATTTT

abundance: .
v_gene: TRBV11-2
d_gene: .
j_gene: TRBJ1-2
CDR3aa: CASSTQRGPSRGYTF
CDR3nt: TGTGCCAGCAGCACCCAGCGGGGACCCTCTCGTGGCTACACCTTC

abundance: .
v_gene: TRBV30
d_gene: TRBD1
j_gene: TRBJ1-6
CDR3aa: CAWIPGQGNSPLHF
CDR3nt: TGTGCCTGGATCCCGGGACAGGGAAATTCACCCCTCCACTTT

abundance: .
v_gene: TRBV30
d_gene: TRBD1
j_gene: TRBJ2-5
CDR3aa: CAWTRGLETQYF
CDR3nt: TGTGCCTGGACAAGGGGGCTCGAGACCCAGTACTTC

abundance: .
v_gene: TRBV25-1
d_gene: TRBD1
j_gene: TRBJ2-2
CDR3aa: CATGGRGPGELFF
CDR3nt: TGTGCCACAGGGGGCAGGGGGCCCGGGGAGCTGTTTTTT

abundance: once
v_gene: TRBV6-6
d_gene: .
j_gene: TRBJ1-5
CDR3aa: CASSPPSAVAQHF
CDR3nt: TGTGCCAGCAGCCCCCCGTCGGCGGTCGCCCAGCATTTT

abundance: .
v_gene: TRBV30
d_gene: TRBD2
j_gene: TRBJ2-1
CDR3aa: CAWRSRGVSYNEQFF
CDR3nt: TGTGCCTGGAGGTCCCGGGGGGTCTCCTACAATGAGCAGTTCTTC

abundance: .
v_gene: TRBV4-1
d_gene: TRBD1
j_gene: TRBJ1-5
CDR3aa: CASSQGQGNQPQHF
CDR3nt: TGCGCCAGCAGCCAGGGACAGGGAAATCAGCCCCAGCATTTT

abundance: .
v_gene: TRBV30
d_gene: TRBD1
j_gene: TRBJ1-4
CDR3aa: CACGTGGEKLFF
CDR3nt: TGTGCCTGCGGGACAGGGGGTGAAAAACTGTTTTTT

abundance: .
v_gene: TRBV7-2
d_gene: .
j_gene: TRBJ1-6
CDR3aa: CASRSYEGRNSPLHF
CDR3nt: TGTGCCAGCAGGTCCTATGAAGGGAGAAATTCACCCCTCCACTTT

abundance: .
v_gene: TRBV19
d_gene: TRBD1
j_gene: TRBJ1-1
CDR3aa: CASLQGQRETEAFF
CDR3nt: TGTGCCAGCTTACAGGGGCAGAGAGAAACTGAAGCTTTCTTT

abundance: .
v_gene: TRBV5-1
d_gene: .
j_gene: TRBJ2-2
CDR3aa: CASSWGGPNTGELFF
CDR3nt: TGCGCCAGCAGCTGGGGGGGGCCGAACACCGGGGAGCTGTTTTTT

abundance: few
v_gene: TRBV27
d_gene: TRBD1
j_gene: TRBJ1-6
CDR3aa: CASSLRQGSYNSPLHF
CDR3nt: TGTGCCAGCAGCCTTAGACAGGGCTCCTATAATTCACCCCTCCACTTT

abundance: .
v_gene: TRBV9
d_gene: TRBD1
j_gene: TRBJ2-3
CDR3aa: CASSPRTGTNSFTSTDTQYF
CDR3nt: TGTGCCAGCAGCCCTCGGACAGGGACGAACTCCTTCACTAGCACAGATACGCAGTATTTT

abundance: .
v_gene: TRBV21-1
d_gene: .
j_gene: TRBJ1-4
CDR3aa: CASSIQGTNEKLFF
CDR3nt: TGTGCCAGCAGCATACAGGGGACTAATGAAAAACTGTTTTTT

abundance: once
v_gene: TRBV18
d_gene: .
j_gene: TRBJ2-2
CDR3aa: CASSPREQGSRSGELFF
CDR3nt: TGTGCCAGCTCACCACGGGAACAGGGTAGCCGCTCCGGGGAGCTGTTTTTT

abundance: .
v_gene: TRBV30
d_gene: .
j_gene: TRBJ2-3
CDR3aa: CAQGGASAHTDTQYF
CDR3nt: TGTGCCCAAGGGGGGGCCAGTGCTCACACAGATACGCAGTATTTT

abundance: .
v_gene: TRBV10-1
d_gene: .
j_gene: TRBJ2-3
CDR3aa: CASSEGRGVGQYF
CDR3nt: TGCGCCAGCAGTGAGGGCAGGGGTGTTGGGCAGTATTTT

abundance: .
v_gene: TRBV29-1
d_gene: .
j_gene: TRBJ2-1
CDR3aa: CSASRNEQFF
CDR3nt: TGCAGCGCAAGCAGGAATGAGCAGTTCTTC

abundance: .
v_gene: TRBV6-6
d_gene: .
j_gene: TRBJ1-5
CDR3aa: CASSSADSNQPQHF
CDR3nt: TGTGCCAGCAGCTCAGCGGATAGCAATCAGCCCCAGCATTTT

abundance: .
v_gene: TRBV6-5
d_gene: .
j_gene: TRBJ1-5
CDR3aa: CASSPGHSGNQPQHF
CDR3nt: TGTGCCAGCAGTCCGGGACATTCGGGCAATCAGCCCCAGCATTTT

abundance: .
v_gene: TRBV5-5
d_gene: .
j_gene: TRBJ1-5
CDR3aa: CASIPGGDVNQPQHF
CDR3nt: TGTGCCAGCATCCCTGGGGGGGACGTTAATCAGCCCCAGCATTTT

abundance: .
v_gene: TRBV6-1
d_gene: TRBD2
j_gene: TRBJ2-3
CDR3aa: CASSDSWTSGTYTDTQYF
CDR3nt: TGTGCCAGCAGTGACAGCTGGACTAGCGGGACTTATACAGATACGCAGTATTTT

abundance: .
v_gene: TRBV14
d_gene: TRBD2
j_gene: TRBJ2-3
CDR3aa: CASSQTSGEYTDTQYF
CDR3nt: TGTGCCAGCAGCCAAACTAGCGGGGAATACACAGATACGCAGTATTTT

abundance: .
v_gene: TRBV11-2
d_gene: .
j_gene: TRBJ1-1
CDR3aa: CASSSGTGKPEAFF
CDR3nt: TGTGCCAGCAGCTCGGGTACGGGGAAGCCTGAAGCTTTCTTT

abundance: .
v_gene: TRBV20-1
d_gene: .
j_gene: TRBJ2-2
CDR3aa: CSASYQGTNTGELFF
CDR3nt: TGCAGTGCTAGTTATCAGGGTACGAACACCGGGGAGCTGTTTTTT

abundance: .
v_gene: TRBV7-6
d_gene: TRBD2
j_gene: TRBJ2-2
CDR3aa: CASSSTERGGLGELFF
CDR3nt: TGTGCCAGCAGCTCTACTGAGCGGGGGGGCCTCGGGGAGCTGTTTTTT

abundance: .
v_gene: TRBV12-5
d_gene: TRBD2
j_gene: TRBJ2-3
CDR3aa: CASGLVLGTSGGGIQDTQYF
CDR3nt: TGTGCTAGTGGTTTGGTACTAGGGACTAGCGGGGGGGGTATACAGGATACGCAGTATTTT

abundance: once
v_gene: TRBV5-1
d_gene: .
j_gene: TRBJ2-3
CDR3aa: CASNRDGQSTDTQYF
CDR3nt: TGCGCCAGCAACCGGGATGGGCAGAGCACAGATACGCAGTATTTT

abundance: .
v_gene: TRBV6-5
d_gene: TRBD1
j_gene: TRBJ1-5
CDR3aa: CASDRGGLNQPQHF
CDR3nt: TGTGCCAGCGACAGGGGTGGTTTGAATCAGCCCCAGCATTTT

abundance: once
v_gene: TRBV18
d_gene: .
j_gene: TRBJ2-1
CDR3aa: CASSPGDTYNEQFF
CDR3nt: TGTGCCAGCTCACCAGGGGACACCTACAATGAGCAGTTCTTC

abundance: .
v_gene: TRBV5-6
d_gene: TRBD1
j_gene: TRBJ1-1
CDR3aa: CASSLRGQGNTEAFF
CDR3nt: TGTGCCAGCAGCTTGAGAGGACAGGGGAACACTGAAGCTTTCTTT

abundance: .
v_gene: TRBV21-1
d_gene: .
j_gene: TRBJ2-2
CDR3aa: CASSKEKFLSCELFF
CDR3nt: TGTGCCAGCAGCAAAGAAAAATTCTTGTCCTGTGAGCTGTTTTTT